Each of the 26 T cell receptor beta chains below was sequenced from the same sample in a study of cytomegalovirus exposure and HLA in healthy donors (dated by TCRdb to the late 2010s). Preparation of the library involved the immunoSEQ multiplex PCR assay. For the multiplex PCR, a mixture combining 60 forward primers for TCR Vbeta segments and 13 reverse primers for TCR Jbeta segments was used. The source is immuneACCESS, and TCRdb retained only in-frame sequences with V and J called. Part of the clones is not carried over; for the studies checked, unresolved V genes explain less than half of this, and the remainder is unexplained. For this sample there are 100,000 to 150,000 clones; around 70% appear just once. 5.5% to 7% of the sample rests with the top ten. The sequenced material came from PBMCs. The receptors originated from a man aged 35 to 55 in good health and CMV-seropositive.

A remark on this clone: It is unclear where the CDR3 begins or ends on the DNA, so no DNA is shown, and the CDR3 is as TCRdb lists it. CDR3 protein: CASSSSGHPQETQYF. V usage is TRBV27 and J usage is TRBJ2-5; the listed D gene, TRBD1, was not tested against the DNA. CDR1 MNHEY and CDR2 SMNVEV come from the germline V gene (reference sequence). Ends included, the CDR3 has 15 residues.

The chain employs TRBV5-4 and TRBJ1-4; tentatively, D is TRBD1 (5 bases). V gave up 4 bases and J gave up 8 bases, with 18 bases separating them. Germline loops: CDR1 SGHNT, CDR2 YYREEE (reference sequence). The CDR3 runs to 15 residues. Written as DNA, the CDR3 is TGTGCCAGCAGCCAGTGGGGCAGGCTGAAGGAAAAACTGTTTTTT. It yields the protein CASSQWGRLKEKLFF.

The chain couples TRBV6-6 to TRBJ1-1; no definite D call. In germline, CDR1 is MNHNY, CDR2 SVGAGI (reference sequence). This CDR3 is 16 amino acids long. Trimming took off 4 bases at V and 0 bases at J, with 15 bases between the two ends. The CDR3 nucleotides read TGTGCCAGCAGTTTATCCGGGATCCGATTGAACACTGAAGCTTTCTTT. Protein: CASSLSGIRLNTEAFF.

CDR3 sequence (DNA): TGCGCCAGCAGCCGAGACAGGGAGCTCTCTGGAAACACCATATATTTT. Translation: CASSRDRELSGNTIYF. This rearrangement joins TRBV5-1 to TRBJ1-3; 7 bases align to TRBD1. Germline V gene data show CDR1 as SGHRS and CDR2 as YFSETQ. Germline trimming cut 4 bases from V and 0 bases from J; bases unmatched to any gene: 7. This CDR3 is 16 amino acids long.

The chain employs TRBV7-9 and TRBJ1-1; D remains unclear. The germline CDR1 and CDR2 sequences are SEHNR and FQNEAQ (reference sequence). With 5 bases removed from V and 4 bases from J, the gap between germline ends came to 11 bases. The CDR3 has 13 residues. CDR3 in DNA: TGTGCCAGCAGCCTCCTGACGGGCACTGAAGCTTTCTTT. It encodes CASSLLTGTEAFF.

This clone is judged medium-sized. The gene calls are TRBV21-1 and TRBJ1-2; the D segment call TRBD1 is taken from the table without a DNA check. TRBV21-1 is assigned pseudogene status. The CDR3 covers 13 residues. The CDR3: CASRGTGDYGYTF. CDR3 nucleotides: TGTGCCAGCAGGGGGACAGGGGACTATGGCTACACCTTC.

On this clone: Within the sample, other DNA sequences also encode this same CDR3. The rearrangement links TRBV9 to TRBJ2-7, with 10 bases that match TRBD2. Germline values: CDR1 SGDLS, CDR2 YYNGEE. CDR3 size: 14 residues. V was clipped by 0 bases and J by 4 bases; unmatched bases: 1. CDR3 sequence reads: CASSVASGSYEQYF. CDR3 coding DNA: TGTGCCAGCAGCGTAGCTAGCGGGAGTTACGAGCAGTACTTC.

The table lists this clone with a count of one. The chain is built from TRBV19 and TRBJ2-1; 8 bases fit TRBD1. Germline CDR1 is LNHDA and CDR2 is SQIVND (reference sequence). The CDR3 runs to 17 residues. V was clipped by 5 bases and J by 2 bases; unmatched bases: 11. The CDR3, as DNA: TGTGCCAGTAGTTTCAACACGGACAGGGTCCCCTACAATGAGCAGTTCTTC. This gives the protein CASSFNTDRVPYNEQFF.

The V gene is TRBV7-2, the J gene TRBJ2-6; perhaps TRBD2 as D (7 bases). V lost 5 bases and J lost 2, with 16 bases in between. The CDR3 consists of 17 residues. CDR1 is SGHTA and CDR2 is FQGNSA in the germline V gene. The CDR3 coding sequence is TGTGCCAGCAGCCCCCCCGGGCGGGGGCCTGGGGCCAACGTCCTGACTTTC. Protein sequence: CASSPPGRGPGANVLTF.

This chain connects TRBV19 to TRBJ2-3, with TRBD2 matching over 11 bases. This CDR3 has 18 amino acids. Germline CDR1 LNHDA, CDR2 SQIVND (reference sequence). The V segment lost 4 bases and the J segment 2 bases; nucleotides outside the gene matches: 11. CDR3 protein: CASSRKGSSGRYTDTQYF. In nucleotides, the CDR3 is TGTGCCAGTAGTAGGAAGGGGTCTAGCGGGAGGTACACAGATACGCAGTATTTT.

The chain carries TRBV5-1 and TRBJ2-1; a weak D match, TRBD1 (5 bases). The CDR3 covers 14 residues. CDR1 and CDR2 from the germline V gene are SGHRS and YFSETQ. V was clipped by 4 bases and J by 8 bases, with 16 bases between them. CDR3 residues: CASSISQGGHEQFF. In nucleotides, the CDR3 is TGCGCCAGCAGCATTTCCCAGGGTGGCCATGAGCAGTTCTTC. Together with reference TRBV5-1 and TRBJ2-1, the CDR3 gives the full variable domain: KAGVTQTPRYLIKTRGQQVTLSCSPISGHRSVSWYQQTPGQGLQFLFEYFSETQRNKGNFPGRFSGRQFSNSRSEMNVSTLELGDSALYLCASSISQGGHEQFFGPGTRLTVL.

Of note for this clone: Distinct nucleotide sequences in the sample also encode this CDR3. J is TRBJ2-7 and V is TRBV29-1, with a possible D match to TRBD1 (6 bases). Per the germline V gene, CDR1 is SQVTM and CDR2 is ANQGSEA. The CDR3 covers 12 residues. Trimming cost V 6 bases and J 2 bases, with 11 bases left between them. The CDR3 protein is CSVETGPYEQYF. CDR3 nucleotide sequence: TGCAGCGTCGAGACAGGCCCCTACGAGCAGTACTTC.

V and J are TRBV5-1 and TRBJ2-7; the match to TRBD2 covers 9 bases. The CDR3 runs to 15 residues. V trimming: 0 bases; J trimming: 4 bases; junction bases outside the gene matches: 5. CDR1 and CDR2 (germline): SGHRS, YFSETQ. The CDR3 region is CASSLGATSGYEQYF. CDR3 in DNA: TGCGCCAGCAGCTTGGGTGCAACTAGCGGGTACGAGCAGTACTTC.

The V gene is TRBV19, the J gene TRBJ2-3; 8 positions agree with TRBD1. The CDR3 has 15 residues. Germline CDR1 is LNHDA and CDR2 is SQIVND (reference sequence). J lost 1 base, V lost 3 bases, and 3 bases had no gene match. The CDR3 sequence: CASSIDRGGTDTQYF. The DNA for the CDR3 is TGTGCCAGTAGTATCGACAGGGGAGGCACAGATACGCAGTATTTT.

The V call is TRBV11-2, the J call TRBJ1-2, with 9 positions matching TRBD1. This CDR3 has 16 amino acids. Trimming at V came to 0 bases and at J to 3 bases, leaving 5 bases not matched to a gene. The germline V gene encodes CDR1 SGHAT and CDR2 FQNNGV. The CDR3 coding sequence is TGTGCCAGCAGCTTAGAGCGGGGACAGGGATACTATGGCTACACCTTC. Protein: CASSLERGQGYYGYTF. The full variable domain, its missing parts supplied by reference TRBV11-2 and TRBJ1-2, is EAGVAQSPRYKIIEKRQSVAFWCNPISGHATLYWYQQILGQGPKLLIQFQNNGVVDDSQLPKDRFSAERLKGVDSTLKIQPAKLEDSAVYLCASSLERGQGYYGYTFGSGTRLTVV.

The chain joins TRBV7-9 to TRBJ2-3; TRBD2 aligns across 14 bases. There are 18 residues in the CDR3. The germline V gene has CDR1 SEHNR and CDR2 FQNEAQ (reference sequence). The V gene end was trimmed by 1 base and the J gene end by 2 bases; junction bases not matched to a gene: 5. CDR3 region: CASSLVRLAGGVTDTQYF. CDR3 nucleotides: TGTGCCAGCAGCTTAGTAAGACTAGCGGGAGGGGTCACAGATACGCAGTATTTT. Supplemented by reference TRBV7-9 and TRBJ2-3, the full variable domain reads DTGVSQNPRHKITKRGQNVTFRCDPISEHNRLYWYRQTLGQGPEFLTYFQNEAQLEKSRLLSDRFSAERPKGSFSTLEIQRTEQGDSAMYLCASSLVRLAGGVTDTQYFGPGTRLTVL.

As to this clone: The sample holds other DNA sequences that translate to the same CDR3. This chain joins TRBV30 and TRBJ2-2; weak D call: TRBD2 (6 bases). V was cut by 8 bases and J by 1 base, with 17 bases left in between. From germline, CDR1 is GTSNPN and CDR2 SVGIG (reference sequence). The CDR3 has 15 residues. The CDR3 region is CATAGLKQNTGELFF. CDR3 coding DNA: TGTGCCACCGCGGGACTGAAGCAGAACACCGGGGAGCTGTTTTTT.

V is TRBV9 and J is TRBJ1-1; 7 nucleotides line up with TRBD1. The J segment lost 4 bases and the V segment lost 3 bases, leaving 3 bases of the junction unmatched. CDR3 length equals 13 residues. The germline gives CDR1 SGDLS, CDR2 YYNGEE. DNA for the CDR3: TGTGCCAGCAGCGAACGACAGGGCACTGAAGCTTTCTTT. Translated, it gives CASSERQGTEAFF.

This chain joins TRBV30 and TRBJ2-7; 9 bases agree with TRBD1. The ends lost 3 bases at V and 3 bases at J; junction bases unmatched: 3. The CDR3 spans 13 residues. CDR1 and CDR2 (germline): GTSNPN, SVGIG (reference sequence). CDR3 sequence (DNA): TGTGCCTGGAGCCGGGACAGGGACTACGAGCAGTACTTC. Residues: CAWSRDRDYEQYF. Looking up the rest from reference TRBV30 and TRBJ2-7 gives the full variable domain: SQTIHQWPATLVQPVGSPLSLECTVEGTSNPNLYWYRQAAGRGLQLLFYSVGIGQISSEVPQNLSASRPQDRQFILSSKKLLLSDSGFYLCAWSRDRDYEQYFGPGTRLTVT.

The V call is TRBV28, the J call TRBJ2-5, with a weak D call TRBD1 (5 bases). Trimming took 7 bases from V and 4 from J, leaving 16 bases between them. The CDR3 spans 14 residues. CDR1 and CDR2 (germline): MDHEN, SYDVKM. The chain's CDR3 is CASKGLVVRETQYF. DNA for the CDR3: TGTGCCAGCAAGGGGCTAGTCGTTAGAGAGACCCAGTACTTC.

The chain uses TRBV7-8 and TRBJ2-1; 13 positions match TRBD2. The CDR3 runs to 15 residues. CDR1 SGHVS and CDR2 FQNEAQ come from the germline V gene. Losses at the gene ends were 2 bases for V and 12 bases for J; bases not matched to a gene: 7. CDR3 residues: CASSLRTSGGGWQFF. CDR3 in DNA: TGTGCCAGCAGCTTACGGACTAGCGGGGGTGGGTGGCAGTTCTTC.

The CDR3 sequence is CASHGGRVTGANVLTF. CDR3 DNA sequence: TGTGCCAGTCACGGGGGGCGCGTCACTGGGGCCAACGTCCTGACTTTC. This chain joins TRBV19 and TRBJ2-6, with D possibly matching TRBD2 (7 bases). In germline, CDR1 is LNHDA, CDR2 SQIVND (reference sequence). V gave up 8 bases and J gave up 2 bases, with 16 bases separating them. This CDR3 has 16 amino acids.

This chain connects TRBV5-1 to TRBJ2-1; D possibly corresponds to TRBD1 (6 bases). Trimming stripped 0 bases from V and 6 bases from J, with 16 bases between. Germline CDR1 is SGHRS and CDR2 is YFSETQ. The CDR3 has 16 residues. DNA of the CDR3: TGCGCCAGCAGCTTGGCAGGGGCACTACAATTCAATGAGCAGTTCTTC. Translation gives CASSLAGALQFNEQFF.

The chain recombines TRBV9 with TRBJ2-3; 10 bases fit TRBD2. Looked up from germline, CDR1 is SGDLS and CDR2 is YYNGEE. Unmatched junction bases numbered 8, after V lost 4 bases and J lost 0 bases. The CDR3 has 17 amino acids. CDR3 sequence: CASSSRTSGTSTDTQYF. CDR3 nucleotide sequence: TGTGCCAGCAGCTCACGGACTAGCGGCACTAGCACAGATACGCAGTATTTT.

CDR3 sequence (DNA): TGTGCCAGCATGACGGGGAAAGAGACCCAGTACTTC. Its translation is CASMTGKETQYF. J is TRBJ2-5 and V is TRBV28, with D maybe TRBD2 (5 bases). This CDR3 has 12 residues. CDR1 MDHEN and CDR2 SYDVKM come from the germline V gene. Trimming left V 7 bases short and J 3 bases short, with 9 bases between.

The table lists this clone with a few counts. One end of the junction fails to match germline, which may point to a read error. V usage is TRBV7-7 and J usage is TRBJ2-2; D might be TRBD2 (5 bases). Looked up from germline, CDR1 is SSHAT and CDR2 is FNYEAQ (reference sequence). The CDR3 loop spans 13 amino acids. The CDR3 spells CASSLGGTGELFF. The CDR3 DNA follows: TGTGCTAGCAGCTTAGGCGGGACCGGGGAGCTGTTTTTT.